The rows below give T cell receptor beta chains drawn from one sample of a study of T cells in severe cutaneous drug reactions. TCRdb derives one entry per CDR3 protein from the multiplex PCR reads, leaving out DNA. Found here are 10,000 or so distinct CDR3 sequences; the top ten clones hold roughly a fifth. Sequencing was performed on cells from a skin blister. Every receptor here comes from a human donor with Stevens-Johnson syndrome, a severe cutaneous drug reaction. The CDR3 runs from the conserved cysteine through the conserved F or W. The order of the fields is clone size, V gene, J gene, CDR3 length, CDR3 protein. The size field is filled for only some rows; it gives once, few, many or a size class.

.,TRBV20-1,TRBJ2-1,16,CSAKTPSRVIAIEQFF
.,TRBV20-1,TRBJ2-1,16,CSARDQGGSSYNEQFF
.,TRBV20-1,TRBJ2-5,17,CSASRLAGRLDQETQYF
medium-sized,TRBV20-1,TRBJ2-6,19,CSARDDPSGDLSGANVLTF
.,TRBV20-1,TRBJ2-1,13,CSASTSAYNEQFF
.,TRBV19,TRBJ1-2,15,CASSIFDRDYYGYTF
.,TRBV29-1,TRBJ1-1,15,CSGRRTGGLNTEAFF
.,TRBV5-1,TRBJ2-6,18,CASSLVGSSSSGANVLTF
medium-sized,TRBV20-1,TRBJ2-7,13,CSAEGQKSYEQYF
.,TRBV20-1,TRBJ2-1,16,CSAPGLAGGAYNEQFF
medium-sized,TRBV20-1,TRBJ2-1,12,CSARDWGREQFF
.,TRBV20-1,TRBJ2-3,12,CSATRSTDTQYF
.,TRBV29-1,TRBJ1-5,13,CSVRDRGDQPQHF
medium-sized,TRBV20-1,TRBJ2-2,14,CSAPAGGGTGELFF
.,TRBV20-1,TRBJ1-1,17,CSAREGATKPATAEAFF
.,TRBV20-1,TRBJ2-3,14,CSAAPGLAGDTQYF
.,TRBV20-1,TRBJ2-3,15,CSARTGDGPSNTQYF
medium-sized,TRBV20-1,TRBJ2-7,15,CSARDLAGVTYEQYF
.,TRBV20-1,TRBJ2-1,16,CSAPDRGLAAYNEQFF
medium-sized,TRBV29-1,TRBJ1-1,11,CSTILYTEAFF
medium-sized,TRBV20-1,TRBJ1-5,14,CSASGSAKVGPQHF
medium-sized,TRBV20-1,TRBJ1-2,14,CSARDNGANYGYTF
.,TRBV20-1,TRBJ2-7,13,CSVPGLAAREQYF
.,TRBV20-1,TRBJ2-7,13,CSARFWGAREQYF
.,TRBV29-1,TRBJ1-1,12,CSAPDRVTEAFF
.,TRBV20-1,TRBJ2-7,16,CSARDVTGTGVEEQYF
.,TRBV29-1,TRBJ1-2,14,CSVGRGQGDYGYTF
.,TRBV20-1,TRBJ2-1,14,CSAQGLAGFNEQFF
.,TRBV20-1,TRBJ2-7,12,CSARLDGYEQYF
.,TRBV20-1,TRBJ1-1,14,CSGSRRRENTEAFF
.,TRBV20-1,TRBJ2-1,13,CSALDRGRSEQFF
.,TRBV20-1,TRBJ2-1,15,CSASSGTSVHGEQFF
medium-sized,TRBV20-1,TRBJ1-1,13,CSALHSMNTEAFF
.,TRBV29-1,TRBJ1-2,12,CSVEPGPRGYTF
.,TRBV20-1,TRBJ2-5,15,CSARAHGDQGVTQYF
.,TRBV29-1,TRBJ2-7,11,CSGQHAYEQYF
.,TRBV20-1,TRBJ1-2,12,CSGGDRLGGYTF
.,TRBV20-1,TRBJ2-1,13,CSAHGGQYNEQFF
.,TRBV20-1,TRBJ2-4,14,CSARGILAKNIQYF
.,TRBV29-1,TRBJ2-7,12,CSVWTGGIEQYF
.,TRBV7-2,TRBJ1-2,13,CASRRQGIDGYTF
.,TRBV20-1,TRBJ2-1,14,CSATTSGRNNEQFF
.,TRBV29-1,TRBJ1-3,14,CSVEDAGTPNTIYF
.,TRBV20-1,TRBJ2-1,13,CSAKGLAGGEQFF
.,TRBV29-1,TRBJ1-5,13,CSVQGAINQPQHF
.,TRBV29-1,TRBJ2-1,13,CSVEGLAENEQFF